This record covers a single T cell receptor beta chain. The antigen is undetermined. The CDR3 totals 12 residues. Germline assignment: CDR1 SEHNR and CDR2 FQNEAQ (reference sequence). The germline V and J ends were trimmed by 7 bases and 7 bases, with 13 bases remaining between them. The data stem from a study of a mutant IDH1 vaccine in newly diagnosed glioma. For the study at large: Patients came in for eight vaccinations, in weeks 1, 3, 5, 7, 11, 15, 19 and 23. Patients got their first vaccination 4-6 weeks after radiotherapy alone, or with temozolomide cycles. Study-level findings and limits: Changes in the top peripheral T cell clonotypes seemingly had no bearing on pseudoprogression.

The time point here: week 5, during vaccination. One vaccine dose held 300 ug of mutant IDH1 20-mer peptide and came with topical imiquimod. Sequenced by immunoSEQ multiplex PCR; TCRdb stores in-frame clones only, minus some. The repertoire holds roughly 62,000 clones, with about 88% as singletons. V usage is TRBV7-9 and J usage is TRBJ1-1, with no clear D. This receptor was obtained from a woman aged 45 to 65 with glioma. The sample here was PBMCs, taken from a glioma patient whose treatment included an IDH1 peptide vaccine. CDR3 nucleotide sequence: TGTGCCAGCACCGTAGGACGAGGTGAAGCTTTCTTT. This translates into CASTVGRGEAFF.